This TCR beta chain was recovered during a study of blood T cell repertoires in COVID-19 (dated by TCRdb to the early 2020s). About the study as a whole: Collaborator samples came from the United States, Italy and Spain and covered acute and convalescent phases of COVID-19. The prospective study material was composed of cDNA or gDNA derived from T cells, B-cell-depleted T cells, or PBMCs. Subjects who had been exposed to COVID-19, were actively infected with it, or had recovered from it provided the deeply sampled blood TCRbeta repertoires that made up the dataset. The repertoires were made available in a free public database intended to serve as a resource for research on the immune response to SARS-CoV-2. Samples came from the ongoing ImmuneRACE study (first 160 participants) plus 1,254 subjects from 6 global collaborators. The sample metadata nearly always contained a de-identified subject ID, COVID-19 status, age in years and sex. Where available, HLA class I and class II types were taken from metadata supplied by the sample provider and were not determined by assay-based typing. On the study overall, not on this receptor specifically: The amount of clinical and demographic metadata varied by source and participant and was provided uncurated.

The immunoSEQ Assay, a bias-controlled multiplex PCR, was used to amplify TCRbeta CDR3 regions from genomic DNA. In the paper's pipeline: Nucleated cell counts per sample were estimated from amplification of reference gene primers within the assay. Sequence reads were collapsed and filtered to measure the absolute abundance of every unique TCRbeta CDR3 rearrangement. For each sample, productive Simpson clonality was calculated as the square root of Simpson's diversity index across productive rearrangements. TCRdb obtained this table from immuneACCESS and retained in-frame rearrangements with V and J assigned. These tables miss some clones; where compared with another copy, unresolved V genes account for less than half of the shortfall, and the remainder is unexplained. That table furnishes V, J and clone size, whereas the DNA furnished D and trimming. Counted in this sample were tens of thousands of clones; 90% of them appeared once. Approximately 16% of the sample is taken by the ten largest.

Of note for this clone: Its recognized antigen is unknown. No per-base quality is available; no much larger clone lies one base away.

The CDR3 sequence holds 14 residues, the cysteine and phenylalanine included. Only the CDR3 portion is preserved as DNA: 42 bases, with reading frame beginning at the first base. The junction shows trimming of 0 bases on V and 3 bases on J, and the gene matches do not reach 2 bases of it. CDR1 SGHRS and CDR2 YFSETQ were looked up in the germline V gene. Whole blood was collected in K2EDTA tubes by collaborating institutions according to the institutions' own protocols. Collaborator samples were shipped for TCRbeta analysis as frozen whole blood, isolated PBMCs, or DNA extracted from either sample type.

The chain is made from TRBV5-1 and TRBJ2-7; TRBD1 aligns with 8 central bases. The clonotype originates from an elderly man with acute or convalescent COVID-19. Sequencing was carried out using peripheral blood. The DNA is as follows: TGCGCCAGCAGCTTGGACGGACAGGGCTACGAGCAGTACTTC. This encodes CASSLDGQGYEQYF. Extended through the reference TRBV5-1 and TRBJ2-7 proteins, this CDR3 yields the full variable domain: KAGVTQTPRYLIKTRGQQVTLSCSPISGHRSVSWYQQTPGQGLQFLFEYFSETQRNKGNFPGRFSGRQFSNSRSEMNVSTLELGDSALYLCASSLDGQGYEQYFGPGTRLTVT.